This T cell receptor beta chain comes out of a study of PD-L1 blockade in urothelial cancer. As for the study in general: Investigators checked blood 3 weeks (second dose) and 6 weeks after treatment start. The study's findings and limits: Having blood TCR clonality under the median before treatment predicted better survival.

As concerns this clone: Its antigen is not identified.

Time point in this sample: pretreatment peripheral blood. The V end lost 5 bases, the J end lost 5 bases, and 21 bases lay between the germline ends. Germline lookup yields CDR1 MNHNY and CDR2 SVGAGI (reference sequence). CDR3 size: 16 residues. Into every PCR, synthetic TCR analog templates were spiked. Here immunoSEQ multiplex PCR was the method, and the copy in TCRdb shows in-frame clones only, minus some. The sample shows approximately 86,000 clones, around four fifths of them seen only once. Sequencing used PBMCs, obtained around atezolizumab (anti-PD-L1) treatment. This clonotype was obtained from a man aged 35 to 55 with urothelial cancer. The J gene is TRBJ1-2, the V gene TRBV6-6; no clear D gene. The chain's CDR3 is CASSGSVGGRTYGYTF. DNA for the CDR3: TGTGCCAGCAGTGGCAGCGTGGGAGGACGTACGTATGGCTACACCTTC.